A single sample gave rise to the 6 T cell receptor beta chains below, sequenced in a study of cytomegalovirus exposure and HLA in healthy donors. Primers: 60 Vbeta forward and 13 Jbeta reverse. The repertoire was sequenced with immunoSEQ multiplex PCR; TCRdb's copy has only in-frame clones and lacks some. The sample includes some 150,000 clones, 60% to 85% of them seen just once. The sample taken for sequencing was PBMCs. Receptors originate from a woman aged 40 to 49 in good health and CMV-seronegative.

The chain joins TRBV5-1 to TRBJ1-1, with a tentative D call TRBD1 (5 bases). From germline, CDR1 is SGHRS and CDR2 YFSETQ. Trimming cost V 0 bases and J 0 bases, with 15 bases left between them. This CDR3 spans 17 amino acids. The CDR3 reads CASSLAGDSLMNTEAFF. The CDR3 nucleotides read TGCGCCAGCAGCTTGGCCGGCGACAGCCTCATGAACACTGAAGCTTTCTTT.

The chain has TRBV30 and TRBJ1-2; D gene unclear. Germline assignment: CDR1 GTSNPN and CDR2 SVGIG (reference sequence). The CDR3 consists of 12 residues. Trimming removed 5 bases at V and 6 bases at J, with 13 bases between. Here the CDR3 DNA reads TGTGCCTGGGCGGGAGAGTGGGATGGCTACACCTTC. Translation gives CAWAGEWDGYTF.

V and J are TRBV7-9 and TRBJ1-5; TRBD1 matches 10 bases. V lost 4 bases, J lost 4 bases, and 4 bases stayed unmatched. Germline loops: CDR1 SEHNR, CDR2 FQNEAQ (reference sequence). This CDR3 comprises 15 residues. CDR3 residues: CASSSGTGENQPQHF. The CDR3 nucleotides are TGTGCCAGCAGCTCCGGGACAGGGGAAAATCAGCCCCAGCATTTT.

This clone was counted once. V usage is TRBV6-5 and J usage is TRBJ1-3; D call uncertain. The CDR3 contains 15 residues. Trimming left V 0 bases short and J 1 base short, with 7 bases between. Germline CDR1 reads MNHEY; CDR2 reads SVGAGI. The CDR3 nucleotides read TGTGCCAGCAGTTACTCGAGGGATTCTGGAAACACCATATATTTT. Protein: CASSYSRDSGNTIYF.

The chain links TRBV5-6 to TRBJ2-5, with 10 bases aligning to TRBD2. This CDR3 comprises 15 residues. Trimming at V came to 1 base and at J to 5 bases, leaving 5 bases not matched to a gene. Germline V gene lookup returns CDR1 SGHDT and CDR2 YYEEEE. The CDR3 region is CASSLQREGRETQYF. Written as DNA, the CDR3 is TGTGCCAGCAGCTTGCAGCGGGAGGGCCGCGAGACCCAGTACTTC.

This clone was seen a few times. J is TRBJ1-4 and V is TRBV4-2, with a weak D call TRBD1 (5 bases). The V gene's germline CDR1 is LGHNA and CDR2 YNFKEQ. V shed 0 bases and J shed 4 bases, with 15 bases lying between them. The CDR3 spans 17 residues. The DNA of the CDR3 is TGTGCCAGCAGCCAAGAATCTCGACAGAGTTTTAATGAAAAACTGTTTTTT. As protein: CASSQESRQSFNEKLFF.